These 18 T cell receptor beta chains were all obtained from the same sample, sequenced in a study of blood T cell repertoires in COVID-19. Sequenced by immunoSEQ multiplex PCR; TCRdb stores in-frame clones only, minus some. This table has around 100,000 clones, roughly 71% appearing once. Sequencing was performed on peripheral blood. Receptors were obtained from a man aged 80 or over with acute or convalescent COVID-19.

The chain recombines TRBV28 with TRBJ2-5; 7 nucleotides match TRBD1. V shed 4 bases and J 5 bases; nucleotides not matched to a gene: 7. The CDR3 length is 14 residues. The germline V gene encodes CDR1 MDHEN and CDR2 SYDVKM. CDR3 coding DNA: TGTGCCAGCAGTTCGACAGGGCGGCGGGAGACCCAGTACTTC. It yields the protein CASSSTGRRETQYF.

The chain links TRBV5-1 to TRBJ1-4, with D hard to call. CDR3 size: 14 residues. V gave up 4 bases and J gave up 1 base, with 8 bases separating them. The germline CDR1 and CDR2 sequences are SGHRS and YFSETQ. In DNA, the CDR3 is TGCGCCAGCAGCCGGGAGAGAACTAATGAAAAACTGTTTTTT. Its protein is CASSRERTNEKLFF.

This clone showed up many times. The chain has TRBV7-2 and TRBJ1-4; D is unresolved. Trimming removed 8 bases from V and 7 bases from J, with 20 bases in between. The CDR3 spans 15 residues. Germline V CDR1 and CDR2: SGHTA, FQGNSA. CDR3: CASCLNPGLGEKLFF. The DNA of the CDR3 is TGTGCCAGCTGCCTGAATCCCGGTCTCGGTGAAAAACTGTTTTTT.

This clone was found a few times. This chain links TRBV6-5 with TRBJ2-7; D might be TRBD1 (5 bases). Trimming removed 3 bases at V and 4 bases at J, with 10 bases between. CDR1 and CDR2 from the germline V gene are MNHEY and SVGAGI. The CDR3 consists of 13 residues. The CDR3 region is CASSYGRVYEQYF. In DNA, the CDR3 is TGTGCCAGCAGTTATGGCAGGGTTTACGAGCAGTACTTC.

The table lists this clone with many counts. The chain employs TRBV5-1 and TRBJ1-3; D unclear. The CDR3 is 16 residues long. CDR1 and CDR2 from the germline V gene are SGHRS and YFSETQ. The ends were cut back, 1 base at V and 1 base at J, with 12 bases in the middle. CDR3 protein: CASSLSLPGSGNTIYF. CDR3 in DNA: TGCGCCAGCAGCTTGTCTCTCCCCGGGTCTGGAAACACCATATATTTT. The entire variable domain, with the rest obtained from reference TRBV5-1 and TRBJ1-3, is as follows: KAGVTQTPRYLIKTRGQQVTLSCSPISGHRSVSWYQQTPGQGLQFLFEYFSETQRNKGNFPGRFSGRQFSNSRSEMNVSTLELGDSALYLCASSLSLPGSGNTIYFGEGSWLTVV.

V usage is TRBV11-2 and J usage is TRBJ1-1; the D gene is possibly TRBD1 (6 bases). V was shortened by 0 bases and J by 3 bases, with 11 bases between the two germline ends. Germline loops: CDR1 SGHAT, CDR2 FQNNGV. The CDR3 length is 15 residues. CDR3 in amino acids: CASSLEVRGHTEAFF. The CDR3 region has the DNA TGTGCCAGCAGCTTAGAGGTCAGGGGCCACACTGAAGCTTTCTTT.

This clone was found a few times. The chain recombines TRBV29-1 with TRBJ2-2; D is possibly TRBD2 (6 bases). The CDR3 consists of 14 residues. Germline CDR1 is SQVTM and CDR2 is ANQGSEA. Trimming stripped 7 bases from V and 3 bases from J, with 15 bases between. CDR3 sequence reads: CSGTSGTHTGELFF. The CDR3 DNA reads TGCAGCGGGACCTCCGGGACTCACACCGGGGAGCTGTTTTTT.

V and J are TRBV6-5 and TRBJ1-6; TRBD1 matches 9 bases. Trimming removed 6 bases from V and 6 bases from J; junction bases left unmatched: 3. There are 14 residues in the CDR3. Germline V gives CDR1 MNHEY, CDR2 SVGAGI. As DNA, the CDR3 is TGTGCCAGCAGGCCGGGACAGGGTAATTCACCCCTCCACTTT. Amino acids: CASRPGQGNSPLHF.

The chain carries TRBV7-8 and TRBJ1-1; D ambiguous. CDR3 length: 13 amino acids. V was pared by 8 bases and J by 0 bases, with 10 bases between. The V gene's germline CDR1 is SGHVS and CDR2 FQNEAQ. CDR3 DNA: TGTGCCAGCGGTGCGGGGATGAACACTGAAGCTTTCTTT. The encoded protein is CASGAGMNTEAFF. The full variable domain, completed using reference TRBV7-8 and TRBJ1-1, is GAGVSQSPRYKVAKRGQDVALRCDPISGHVSLFWYQQALGQGPEFLTYFQNEAQLDKSGLPSDRFFAERPEGSVSTLKIQRTQQEDSAVYLCASGAGMNTEAFFGQGTRLTVV.

CDR3 bases: TGTGCCAGCAGCTTCGACAGGGGACGCCAGCCCCAGCATTTT. Amino acids: CASSFDRGRQPQHF. The chain has TRBV7-2 and TRBJ1-5; 8 nucleotides match TRBD1. The CDR3 sequence is 14 residues long. Germline CDR1 reads SGHTA; CDR2 reads FQGNSA. The J segment lost 7 bases and the V segment lost 3 bases, leaving 5 bases of the junction unmatched. The full variable domain, completed using reference TRBV7-2 and TRBJ1-5, is GAGVSQSPSNKVTEKGKDVELRCDPISGHTALYWYRQSLGQGLEFLIYFQGNSAPDKSGLPSDRFSAERTGGSVSTLTIQRTQQEDSAVYLCASSFDRGRQPQHFGDGTRLSIL.

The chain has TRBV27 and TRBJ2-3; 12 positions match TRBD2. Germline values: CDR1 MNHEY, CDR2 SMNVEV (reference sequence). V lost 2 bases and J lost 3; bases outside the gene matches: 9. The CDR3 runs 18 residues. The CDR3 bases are TGTGCCAGCAGTTTAGAGCGGGCTAGCGGGAGGGTAACAGATACGCAGTATTTT. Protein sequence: CASSLERASGRVTDTQYF.

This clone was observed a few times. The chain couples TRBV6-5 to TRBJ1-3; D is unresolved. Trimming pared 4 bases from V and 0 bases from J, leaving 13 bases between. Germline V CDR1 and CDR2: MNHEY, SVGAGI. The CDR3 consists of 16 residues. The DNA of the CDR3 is TGTGCCAGCAGTTTAAGAGGTTTCAGCTCTGGAAACACCATATATTTT. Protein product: CASSLRGFSSGNTIYF.

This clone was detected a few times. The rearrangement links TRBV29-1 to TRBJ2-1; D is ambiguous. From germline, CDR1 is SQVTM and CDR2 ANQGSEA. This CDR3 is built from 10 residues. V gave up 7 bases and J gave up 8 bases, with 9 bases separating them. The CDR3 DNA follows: TGCAGCGCCAAAAATGATGAGCAGTTCTTC. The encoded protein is CSAKNDEQFF.

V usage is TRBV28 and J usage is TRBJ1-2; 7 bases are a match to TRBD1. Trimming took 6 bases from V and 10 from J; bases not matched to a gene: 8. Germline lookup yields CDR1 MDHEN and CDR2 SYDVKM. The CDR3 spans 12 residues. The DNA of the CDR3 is TGTGCCAGCAGATTAAGACAGGGTCTCTACACCTTC. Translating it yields CASRLRQGLYTF.

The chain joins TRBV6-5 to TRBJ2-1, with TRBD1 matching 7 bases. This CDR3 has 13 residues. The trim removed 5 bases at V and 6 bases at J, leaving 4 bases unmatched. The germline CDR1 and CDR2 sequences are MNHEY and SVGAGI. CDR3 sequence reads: CASSQGVVNEQFF. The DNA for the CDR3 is TGTGCCAGCAGTCAGGGGGTGGTCAATGAGCAGTTCTTC.

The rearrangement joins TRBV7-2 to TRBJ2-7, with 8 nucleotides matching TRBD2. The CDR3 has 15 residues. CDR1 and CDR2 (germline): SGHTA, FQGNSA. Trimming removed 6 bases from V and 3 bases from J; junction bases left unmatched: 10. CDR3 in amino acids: CASRTASGPNYEQYF. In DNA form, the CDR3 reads TGTGCCAGCAGGACGGCTAGCGGGCCAAACTACGAGCAGTACTTC.

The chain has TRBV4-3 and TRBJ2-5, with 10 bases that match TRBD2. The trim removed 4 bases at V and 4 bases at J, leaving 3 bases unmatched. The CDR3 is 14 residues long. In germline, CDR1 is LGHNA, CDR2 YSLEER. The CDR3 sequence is CASSPRLAGETQYF. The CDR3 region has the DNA TGCGCCAGCAGCCCCCGACTAGCGGGAGAGACCCAGTACTTC.

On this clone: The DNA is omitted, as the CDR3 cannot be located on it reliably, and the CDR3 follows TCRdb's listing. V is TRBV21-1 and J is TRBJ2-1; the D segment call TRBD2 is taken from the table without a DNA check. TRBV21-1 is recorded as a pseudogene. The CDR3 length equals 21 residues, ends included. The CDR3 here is CASSKHWVAGGSKSSYNEQFF.